Listed below are T cell receptor beta chains from one sample, sequenced in a study of tumor-infiltrating lymphocytes in primary liver carcinoma. TCRdb reanalysed the multiplex PCR reads using MiXCR and keeps one entry per CDR3 protein. The table includes over 75,000 distinct CDR3 sequences, about 70% detected once. Sample: tumor-adjacent normal liver tissue. The receptors were gathered from a man aged 40-50 years with primary liver carcinoma and hepatitis B virus infection. Each CDR3 is given with its conserved first and last residue. D genes are given only for firm matches. A row's size may be missing; if present it is once, few, many or a size class.

TGCCCCAGCAGCTTGGGAGAAGGACAGGACAGACCCTACGAGCAGTACTTC	CPSSLGEGQDRPYEQYF	TRBD1	TRBV5-1	TRBJ2-7	NA
TGTGCCATCAGTGATCTTACTTTTACGGCAAGCTTCATGAATACTGAAGCTTTCTTT	CAISDLTFTASFMNTEAFF	NA	TRBV10-3	TRBJ1-1	NA
TGTGCCATCAGTAAGCACCCCGAGGGTGAACAGTTCTTC	CAISKHPEGEQFF	NA	TRBV10-3	TRBJ2-1	NA
TGTGTCAGCAGCTACAACACGAACACTGAATCTTTCTTT	CVSSYNTNTESFF	NA	TRBV11-2	TRBJ1-1	NA
TGTGCCAGCAGCCCCCCGGTAGGGGACCCCTACGAGCAGTACTTC	CASSPPVGDPYEQYF	NA	TRBV11-3	TRBJ2-7	NA
TGTGCCAGCAGTTTAATCGGGGGGGACATTCGGTACTTC	CASSLIGGDIRYF	TRBD2	TRBV12-3/TRBV12-4	TRBJ2-4	NA
TGTGCCAGCAGTCTGGGTGGGAGGAAAGGGAATGAGCAGTTCTTC	CASSLGGRKGNEQFF	NA	TRBV5-4	TRBJ2-1	NA
TGTGCCACATCTTGCTTGACAGGGGGTCGTTATATCTCCTACAATGGGCAGTTCTTC	CATSCLTGGRYISYNGQFF	TRBD1	TRBV7-8	TRBJ2-1	NA
TGTGCCACCAGTGATTTTCGGAGAGGGAACACCGGGGAGCTGTTTTTT	CATSDFRRGNTGELFF	NA	TRBV24-1	TRBJ2-2	NA
TGTGCCTGGAGGGGGGTGGTCGGTATAGCTTTCTTT	CAWRGVVGIAFF	NA	TRBV30	TRBJ1-1	NA
TGTGCCAGCAGCAAGCGGAGGAACACTGAAGCTTTCTTT	CASSKRRNTEAFF	NA	TRBV6-5	TRBJ1-1	NA
TGCAGCGATGTTAGCGGGAGGGCCGTTGAGCAGTCCTTC	CSDVSGRAVEQSF	TRBD2	TRBV29-1	TRBJ2-1	NA
TGTGACAGTAGCTCGATGCTAGGAAGCAATGAGCAGTTCTTC	CDSSSMLGSNEQFF	NA	TRBV11-2	TRBJ2-1	NA
TGTGCCAGCAGTTTATCGGGGGATTCACCCCTCCACTTT	CASSLSGDSPLHF	NA	TRBV12-3/TRBV12-4	TRBJ1-6	many
TGTGCCAGCAGCAAGTATATTCCCTCCGCTTCTGAGGTCGGCGGCTGCACCTTC	CASSKYIPSASEVGGCTF	NA	TRBV6-5	TRBJ1-2	NA
TGCGCCAGCATCGGGCCTAGCCAGAAATCCTACAATGAGCAGTTCTTC	CASIGPSQKSYNEQFF	NA	TRBV10-2	TRBJ2-1	many
TGCAGTGTCCAGTTTCTCTACGAGCAGTACTTC	CSVQFLYEQYF	NA	TRBV20-1	TRBJ2-7	NA
TGTGCCAGCAGCTTAGGTTTAGGGACGGAGCCGCTTTTT	CASSLGLGTEPLF	NA	TRBV11-2	TRBJ2-2	NA
TGTGCCAGCAGTGTGACTACCGCGAACACCGGTGAGCTGTTTTTT	CASSVTTANTGELFF	NA	TRBV7-8	TRBJ2-2	NA
TGTGCCAGTGGCTCGCGCCCCAGCGGGAGGATCTATGAGCAGTTCTTT	CASGSRPSGRIYEQFF	TRBD2	TRBV11-2	TRBJ2-1	once
TGTGCCAGCAGCTCGTCCGGGCAGCCCGCCCAAGAGACCCAGTACTTC	CASSSSGQPAQETQYF	NA	TRBV5-6	TRBJ2-5	many
TGTGCCAGCAGCCAATCGCTTGGCGCCTCCTACGAGCAGTACTTC	CASSQSLGASYEQYF	NA	TRBV16	TRBJ2-7	NA
TGTGCCAGCAGCTTGACAGGAGAGGCATATATGCAGTATTTT	CASSLTGEAYMQYF	NA	TRBV11-2	TRBJ2-3	NA
TGTGCCAACAGTGCGGGGCAGAGCTCCTACAATGAGCAGTTCTTC	CANSAGQSSYNEQFF	NA	TRBV10-2	TRBJ2-1	NA
TGTGCCACCAGCTTGGGCCCAGGGGGTTTTAGCAATCAGCCCGAGCATTTT	CATSLGPGGFSNQPEHF	TRBD1	TRBV11-2	TRBJ1-5	NA
TGCGCCAGCAGCCAAGCGACAATTGGGACTAGCGGAAAGTTCTTC	CASSQATIGTSGKFF	TRBD2	TRBV4-1	TRBJ2-1	many